This section outlines one T cell receptor beta chain sequence together with its context. Its specific antigen is unknown. Per-base quality was not reported, and no clone a single base away is much larger than it. This sample was taken from a study of technical replicates of blood from several donors (dated by TCRdb to between 2016 and 2019). Libraries were built with the immunoSEQ multiplex PCR assay. TCRdb mirrors the immuneACCESS table, restricted to in-frame sequences. Some clones are absent from its copies; in checked studies, under half trace to an unresolved V gene, and the reason for the others is unknown. The sample table records 73,000 or so clones; 90% to 95% of these occur just once. The biggest ten clones account for 0.2% to 0.25% of the sample. From cysteine to phenylalanine, the CDR3 is 17 amino acids long. Just the 51-base CDR3 DNA is kept, in frame starting at base 1. Deletion took 3 bases off V and 11 bases off J, with a span of 26 bases between the germline ends.

In this chain, TRBV5-3 is recombined with TRBJ1-4; a tentative D match to TRBD1 spans 6 bases. TRBV5-3 has ORF status, its function being uncertain. The sample taken for sequencing was T cells isolated from PBMCs. The receptor comes from a human donor in good health. The CDR3: CARSSATSGVPPCKLFF. The DNA sequence is given as TGTGCCAGAAGCTCGGCAACTTCAGGGGTCCCCCCTTGTAAACTGTTTTTT.